The next 23 T cell receptor beta chains were all read from a single sample in a study of T-cell reconstitution after alpha-beta-depleted transplantation in children. This sample's TCRbeta library carried unique molecular identifier barcodes. TCRdb re-derived calls from the PCR reads in MiXCR, one entry per CDR3 protein. The repertoire holds some 550,000 distinct CDR3 sequences, with 20% to 25% as singletons. Sequenced material: PBMCs, mostly from graft donor cells, taken 360 days after TCRalphabeta/CD19-depleted stem cell transplant. The receptors originated from a boy younger than two who had a stem cell transplant for acute myeloid leukemia, so the T cells may come from the graft donor.

This clonotype was seen a few times. The genes are TRBV20-1 and TRBJ2-7; TRBD2 aligns across 8 bases. Trimming removed 0 bases from V and 4 bases from J; junction bases left unmatched: 5. This CDR3 has 14 amino acids. CDR1 is DFQATT and CDR2 is SNEGSKA in the germline V gene (reference sequence). CDR3 in amino acids: CSARDGGGLYEQYF. CDR3 nucleotide sequence: TGCAGTGCTAGAGATGGCGGGGGGCTATACGAGCAGTACTTC.

The V call is TRBV7-6, the J call TRBJ2-1; D gene unclear. The CDR3 runs to 13 residues. V was cut by 5 bases and J by 7 bases, with 12 bases left in between. The germline V gene has CDR1 SGHVS and CDR2 FNYEAQ. The CDR3 region has the DNA TGTGCCAGCAGCCCTCGACTTGTTAATGAGCAGTTCTTC. This gives the protein CASSPRLVNEQFF.

The V and J genes are TRBV28 and TRBJ2-2, with D tentatively TRBD1 (5 bases). The CDR3 loop spans 15 amino acids. Trimming cost V 2 bases and J 4 bases, with 11 bases left between them. Per germline, CDR1 MDHEN and CDR2 SYDVKM. CDR3 region: CASSLLQDPTGELFF. CDR3 coding DNA: TGTGCCAGCAGTTTACTACAGGACCCCACCGGGGAGCTGTTTTTT.

This chain connects TRBV29-1 to TRBJ2-7, with D tentatively TRBD1 (6 bases). Germline lookup yields CDR1 SQVTM and CDR2 ANQGSEA. The CDR3 extends over 12 amino acids. V lost 4 bases to trimming and J lost 1 base, with 8 bases between them. DNA for the CDR3: TGCAGCGTTGCAGGGGTTTCCTACGAGCAGTACTTC. Residues: CSVAGVSYEQYF.

Ten or more counts support this clonotype. This chain joins TRBV20-1 and TRBJ2-5, with 7 positions matching TRBD1. CDR1 is DFQATT, CDR2 SNEGSKA, per germline (reference sequence). Trimming removed 0 bases from V and 2 bases from J; junction bases left unmatched: 6. This CDR3 has 15 amino acids. The CDR3 sequence: CSARDPRDRQETQYF. The CDR3 region has the DNA TGCAGTGCTAGAGATCCACGGGACAGACAAGAGACCCAGTACTTC.

This chain uses TRBV7-2 with TRBJ2-7; TRBD1 matches 7 bases. V was clipped by 7 bases and J by 6 bases; unmatched bases: 15. The CDR3 runs 15 residues. Germline CDR1 and CDR2: SGHTA and FQGNSA. The CDR3 coding sequence is TGTGCCAGCAACGGCCCGGACAGGTCAGGTGGCGAGCAGTACTTC. Translated, it gives CASNGPDRSGGEQYF.

The chain uses TRBV6-2 or TRBV6-3 and TRBJ2-3; 10 positions agree with TRBD2. Trimming took 4 bases from V and 1 from J; bases not matched to a gene: 5. CDR3 length equals 16 residues. Germline CDR1 MNHEY, CDR2 SVGEGT. This chain's CDR3 is CASSSPLAGGTDTQYF. The CDR3, as DNA: TGTGCCAGCAGTTCACCTCTAGCGGGGGGCACAGATACGCAGTATTTT.

The J gene is TRBJ1-5, the V gene TRBV5-1; 9 positions agree with TRBD1. V shed 4 bases and J 11 bases; nucleotides not matched to a gene: 16. The CDR3 length is 16 residues. In germline, CDR1 is SGHRS, CDR2 YFSETQ. The CDR3 sequence: CASSIGTGRLGGAQHF. The DNA of the CDR3 is TGCGCCAGCAGCATCGGGACAGGGCGTTTGGGGGGGGCCCAGCATTTT.

The chain joins TRBV12-3 or TRBV12-4 to TRBJ2-3, with 9 positions matching TRBD2. V trimming: 5 bases; J trimming: 8 bases; junction bases outside the gene matches: 20. The CDR3 is made up of 18 amino acids. CDR3 region: CASSPTLGGERGVSTQYF. The CDR3, as DNA: TGTGCCAGCAGTCCTACCCTTGGGGGGGAGCGGGGGGTTTCTACGCAGTATTTT.

J is TRBJ1-1 and V is TRBV11-1; D not certain. Germline CDR1 SGHAT, CDR2 FQDESV (reference sequence). V lost 3 bases and J lost 4, with 21 bases in between. The CDR3 length is 17 residues. Written as DNA, the CDR3 is TGTGCCAGCAGCTTCCCTAGTCTGGGAGGGAGCGGCACTGAAGCTTTCTTT. It translates to CASSFPSLGGSGTEAFF.

V usage is TRBV6-2 or TRBV6-3 and J usage is TRBJ2-3; the D is unclear. The CDR3 is 14 amino acids. Germline V CDR1 and CDR2: MNHEY, SVGEGT. V lost 1 base and J lost 3, with 8 bases in between. As DNA, the CDR3 is TGTGCCAGCAGTTACTGGGCTAGTACAGATACGCAGTATTTT. Protein: CASSYWASTDTQYF.

This clonotype appeared a few times. The chain couples TRBV27 to TRBJ2-1; TRBD2 might be the D (5 bases). The CDR3 covers 15 residues. Per the germline V gene, CDR1 is MNHEY and CDR2 is SMNVEV (reference sequence). V dropped 5 bases and J dropped 10 bases, with 21 bases sitting between them. CDR3 sequence (DNA): TGTGCCAGCAGTCTTCGACCTGGAGGTACGCGCGAGCAGTTCTTC. Its translation is CASSLRPGGTREQFF.

This clonotype was counted at least ten times. Germline and junction disagree at one end, which may indicate a read error. The V call is TRBV12-3 or TRBV12-4, the J call TRBJ2-1; D may be TRBD1 or TRBD2 (5 bases each). This CDR3 has 13 residues. CDR3 in amino acids: CASSLVGGNEQFF. As DNA, the CDR3 is TGTGCCAGCAGCTTAGTTGGGGGCAATGAGCAGTTCTTC.

This clonotype was found a few times. The chain joins TRBV9 to TRBJ2-7; 7 nucleotides agree with TRBD1. After removal of 0 bases from V and 6 bases from J, the junction contained 3 bases not matched to a gene. CDR3 length: 13 amino acids. The germline V gene encodes CDR1 SGDLS and CDR2 YYNGEE. CDR3 amino acids: CASSVAGGIEQYF. The CDR3 region has the DNA TGTGCCAGCAGCGTAGCAGGGGGTATCGAGCAGTACTTC.

This clonotype was counted a few times. The V gene is TRBV5-6, the J gene TRBJ2-5, with no clear D. The CDR3 is 12 amino acids. Trimming left V 7 bases short and J 2 bases short, with 9 bases between. Germline values: CDR1 SGHDT, CDR2 YYEEEE. CDR3 DNA sequence: TGTGCCAGCGGGCGGTTTCAAGAGACCCAGTACTTC. Translation: CASGRFQETQYF.

This clonotype is a singleton in its sample. The rearrangement joins TRBV6-2 or TRBV6-3 to TRBJ2-7; 7 bases agree with TRBD1. Germline values: CDR1 MNHEY, CDR2 SVGEGT. This CDR3 has 15 residues. V lost 5 bases to trimming and J lost 5 bases; unmatched junction nucleotides: 12. Written as DNA, the CDR3 is TGTGCCAGCAGTCTATCCTCCCGGGACAGAAACGAGCAGTACGTC. Translating gives CASSLSSRDRNEQYV.

This clonotype was recorded many times. This chain links TRBV20-1 with TRBJ1-5, with D maybe TRBD1 (6 bases). Trimming shortened V by 5 bases and J by 5 bases, and 13 bases separated the two germline ends. Germline V gene sequence: CDR1 DFQATT, CDR2 SNEGSKA (reference sequence). This CDR3 contains 13 residues. Written as DNA, the CDR3 is TGCAGTGCTGGCAGGGGATCCGATCAGCCCCAGCATTTT. It encodes CSAGRGSDQPQHF.

This clonotype was observed at least ten times. This chain connects TRBV20-1 to TRBJ2-1, with TRBD2 as a possible D gene (6 bases). The V end was cut by 6 bases, the J end by 7 bases, with 16 bases between. The germline gives CDR1 DFQATT, CDR2 SNEGSKA (reference sequence). CDR3 length: 13 residues. This CDR3 is CSARGSPGNEQFF. CDR3 coding DNA: TGCAGTGCCCGGGGGTCCCCGGGGAATGAGCAGTTCTTC.

This clonotype has a count of ten or more. The chain couples TRBV7-9 to TRBJ2-7; D might be TRBD2 (5 bases). This CDR3 has 14 residues. From germline, CDR1 is SEHNR and CDR2 FQNEAQ (reference sequence). The V gene lost 5 bases and the J gene lost 1 base, with 12 bases spanning the gap. CDR3 loop: CASSPARGSYEQYF. The CDR3 DNA sequence: TGTGCCAGCAGCCCAGCCCGGGGATCCTACGAGCAGTACTTC.

The V call is TRBV12-3 or TRBV12-4, the J call TRBJ1-4; unclear D gene. Trimming removed 5 bases at V and 3 bases at J, with 10 bases between. This CDR3 has 14 amino acids. The CDR3 reads CASSRGLANEKLFF. CDR3 in DNA: TGTGCCAGCAGTCGAGGGTTGGCTAATGAAAAACTGTTTTTT.

The gene calls are TRBV12-3 or TRBV12-4 and TRBJ2-7; 7 bases agree with TRBD1. The CDR3 length is 12 residues. The chain's CDR3 is CASSPTGSELYV. CDR3 nucleotides: TGTGCCAGCAGTCCGACAGGGAGCGAGCTGTACGTC.

This clonotype was picked up many times. The chain combines TRBV3-1 with TRBJ2-1, with 9 bases lining up with TRBD1. The CDR3 length is 15 residues. Germline V gene sequence: CDR1 LGHDT, CDR2 YNNKEL (reference sequence). Losses at the gene ends were 4 bases for V and 3 bases for J; bases not matched to a gene: 4. CDR3: CASSLQGAFYNEQFF. CDR3 nucleotides: TGTGCCAGCAGCCTACAGGGGGCCTTCTACAATGAGCAGTTCTTC.

This clonotype appeared many times. J is TRBJ2-5 and V is TRBV10-2, with a tentative D call TRBD1 (6 bases). The CDR3 runs 13 residues. Germline values: CDR1 WSHSY, CDR2 SAAADI. V lost 5 bases and J 3 bases, leaving 10 bases between the germline ends. CDR3 sequence reads: CASSSGAEETQYF. For the CDR3, the DNA is TGCGCCAGCAGTTCAGGGGCGGAAGAGACCCAGTACTTC.